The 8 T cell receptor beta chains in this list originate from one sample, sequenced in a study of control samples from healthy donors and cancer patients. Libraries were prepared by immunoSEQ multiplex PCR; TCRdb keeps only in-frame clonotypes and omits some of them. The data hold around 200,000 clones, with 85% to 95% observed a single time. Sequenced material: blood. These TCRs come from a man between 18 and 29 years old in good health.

The CDR3 DNA sequence: TGTGCCACCAGTGATTCGAGGGGAGGCAAAAACATTCAGTACTTC. Its protein is CATSDSRGGKNIQYF. The chain has TRBV24-1 and TRBJ2-4, with TRBD2 as a possible D gene (6 bases). The CDR3 length is 15 residues. Trimming pared 2 bases from V and 3 bases from J, leaving 10 bases between. The germline V gene encodes CDR1 KGHDR and CDR2 SFDVKD.

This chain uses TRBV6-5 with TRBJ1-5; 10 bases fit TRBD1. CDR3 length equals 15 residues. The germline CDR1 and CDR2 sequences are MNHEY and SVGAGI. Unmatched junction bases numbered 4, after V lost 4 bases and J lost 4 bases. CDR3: CASSSTGGLNQPQHF. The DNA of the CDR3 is TGTGCCAGCAGTTCGACAGGGGGCCTTAATCAGCCCCAGCATTTT.

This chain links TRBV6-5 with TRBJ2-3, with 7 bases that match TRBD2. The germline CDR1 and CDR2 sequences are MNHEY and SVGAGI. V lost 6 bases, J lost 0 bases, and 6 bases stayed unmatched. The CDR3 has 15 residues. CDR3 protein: CASRYLGGSTDTQYF. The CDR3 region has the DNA TGTGCCAGCAGATACCTCGGGGGGAGCACAGATACGCAGTATTTT.

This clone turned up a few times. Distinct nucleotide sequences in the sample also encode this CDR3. The CDR3: CSARDYTEAFF. CDR3 coding DNA: TGCAGTGCTAGAGATTACACTGAAGCTTTCTTT. This chain links TRBV20-1 with TRBJ1-1; D is unclear. Trimming pared 0 bases from V and 3 bases from J, leaving 2 bases between. The germline CDR1 and CDR2 sequences are DFQATT and SNEGSKA (reference sequence). This CDR3 has 11 amino acids.

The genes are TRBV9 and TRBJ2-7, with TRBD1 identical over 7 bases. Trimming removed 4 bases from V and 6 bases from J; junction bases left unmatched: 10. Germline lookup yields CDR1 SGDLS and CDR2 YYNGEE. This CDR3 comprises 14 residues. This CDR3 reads CASSRDRVLSEQYF. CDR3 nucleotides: TGTGCCAGCAGCCGTGACAGGGTCTTAAGCGAGCAGTACTTC.

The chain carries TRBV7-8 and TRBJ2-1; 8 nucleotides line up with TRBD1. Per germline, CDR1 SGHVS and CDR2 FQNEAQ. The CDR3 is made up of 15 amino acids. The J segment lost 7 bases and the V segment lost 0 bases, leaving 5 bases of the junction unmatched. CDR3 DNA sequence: TGTGCCAGCAGCTTAGCCCAGGGGGCTCGGAATGAGCAGTTCTTC. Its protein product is CASSLAQGARNEQFF.

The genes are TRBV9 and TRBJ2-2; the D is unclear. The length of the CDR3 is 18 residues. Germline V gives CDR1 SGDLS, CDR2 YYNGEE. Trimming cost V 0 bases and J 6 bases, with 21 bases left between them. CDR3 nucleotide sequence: TGTGCCAGCAGCGTAGAGGGAAAAGTATTATTAGGCCCCGGGGAGCTGTTTTTT. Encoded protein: CASSVEGKVLLGPGELFF.

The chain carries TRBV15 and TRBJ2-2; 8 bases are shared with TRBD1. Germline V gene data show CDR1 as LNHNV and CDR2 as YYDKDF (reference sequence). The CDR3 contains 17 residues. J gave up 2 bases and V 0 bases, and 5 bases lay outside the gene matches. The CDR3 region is CATSRDQQGANTGELFF. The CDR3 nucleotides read TGTGCCACCAGCAGAGATCAGCAGGGGGCAAACACCGGGGAGCTGTTTTTT.